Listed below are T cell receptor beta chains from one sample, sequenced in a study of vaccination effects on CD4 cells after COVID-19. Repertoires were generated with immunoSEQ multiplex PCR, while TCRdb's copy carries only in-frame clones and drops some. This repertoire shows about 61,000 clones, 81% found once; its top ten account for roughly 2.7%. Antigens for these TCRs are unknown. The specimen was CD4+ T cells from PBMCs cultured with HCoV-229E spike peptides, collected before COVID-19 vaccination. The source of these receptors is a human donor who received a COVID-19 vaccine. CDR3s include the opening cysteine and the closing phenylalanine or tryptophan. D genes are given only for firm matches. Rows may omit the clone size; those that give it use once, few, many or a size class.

TGTGCCAGCAAGATGGGACAGGCGCCCTCTGGAAACACCATATATTTT CASKMGQAPSGNTIYF 16 - TRBJ1-3 TRBD1 TRBV2
TGTGCCAGCAGCCGCCCTGCGGGGAGCTCCTACAATGAGCAGTTCTTC CASSRPAGSSYNEQFF 16 - TRBJ2-1 - TRBV6-2/TRBV6-3
TGCGCCAGCAGCCCAGGGGGCGCGTCAGCTGGAAACACCATATATTTT CASSPGGASAGNTIYF 16 - TRBJ1-3 TRBD1 TRBV5-1
TGCGCCAGCAGCTTGGGGGCAGGGACCGGGGCCAACGTCCTGACTTTC CASSLGAGTGANVLTF 16 - TRBJ2-6 - TRBV5-1
TGTGCCAGCAGCGGGGGCCCGGGACAGGGGAAGAGCATTCAGTACTTC CASSGGPGQGKSIQYF 16 - TRBJ2-4 TRBD1 TRBV2
TGTGCCAGCAGTTTCGCGGGATTTCAGGAAAAACTGTTTTTT CASSFAGFQEKLFF 14 once TRBJ1-4 - TRBV27
TGTGCCACCAGCCCGACCTATGGCTACACCTTC CATSPTYGYTF 11 - TRBJ1-2 - TRBV15
TGTGCCAGCAGAACTCCAGGGGGGCCCCAGCATTTT CASRTPGGPQHF 12 - TRBJ1-5 TRBD1 TRBV6-6
TGTGCCAGCAGTTACTCGCGGACCGCTCGGCGTGAAAAACTGTTTTTT CASSYSRTARREKLFF 16 - TRBJ1-4 - TRBV6-5
TGTGCCACCAAGGGGGGACTTGGCACAGATACGCAGTATTTT CATKGGLGTDTQYF 14 - TRBJ2-3 - TRBV10-3
TGTGCCAGCAGCCCTCGACAGATAGATACGCAGTATTTT CASSPRQIDTQYF 13 - TRBJ2-3 - TRBV9
TGTGCCAGCAAGCGGGGACAGGGGAATGAAAAACTGTTTTTT CASKRGQGNEKLFF 14 - TRBJ1-4 TRBD1 TRBV2
TGTGCCAGCGAAAACAGCAACTATGGCTACACCTTC CASENSNYGYTF 12 - TRBJ1-2 - TRBV28
TGTGCCAGTAGTCCCTTGGGGGGCGCCGATGGGACTGAAGCTTTCTTT CASSPLGGADGTEAFF 16 - TRBJ1-1 - TRBV19
TGTGCCAGCAGTTGGAGCGGCCTGACTGAAGCTTTCTTT CASSWSGLTEAFF 13 - TRBJ1-1 - TRBV6-5
TGTGCCAGCAGTTCCCCGCGGGACAGTATGAACACTGAAGCTTTCTTT CASSSPRDSMNTEAFF 16 - TRBJ1-1 TRBD1 TRBV27
TGTGCCAGCTCGGGACAGGGACTAGCAGTTCGCACAGATACGCAGTATTTT CASSGQGLAVRTDTQYF 17 - TRBJ2-3 - TRBV27
TGTGCCAGCAGCTTTTTAAGTGAGCGAGAGACCCAGTACTTC CASSFLSERETQYF 14 - TRBJ2-5 - TRBV7-9
TGCGCCAGCAGCCAAGATCTAGGAGGACGGTCGGGGCCTGAAGCTTTCTTT CASSQDLGGRSGPEAFF 17 few TRBJ1-1 - TRBV4-1
TGCAGCGTTGAGCAGGGTGAAGAGACCCAGTACTTC CSVEQGEETQYF 12 - TRBJ2-5 - TRBV29-1
TGTGCCACCGGACTTAGCGGGGGTAGGGGGAACATTCAGTACTTC CATGLSGGRGNIQYF 15 few TRBJ2-4 TRBD2 TRBV10-3
TGTGCCATCAGTCAGGGGGTAGGTCAGCCCCAGCATTTT CAISQGVGQPQHF 13 once TRBJ1-5 TRBD1 TRBV10-3
TGTGCCAGCAGCCTATTAGCGGGGTCCGGCAATGAGCAGTTCTTC CASSLLAGSGNEQFF 15 once TRBJ2-1 TRBD2 TRBV7-9
TGTGCCAGCAGCCAAGACCTGGGTGCCGGTGACTATGGCTACACCTTC CASSQDLGAGDYGYTF 16 - TRBJ1-2 - TRBV14
TGTGCCAGCAGTGATGGTGGGCCAGCCTTCCCAACGAACACCGGGGAGCTGTTTTTT CASSDGGPAFPTNTGELFF 19 - TRBJ2-2 - TRBV6-4
TGCGCCAGCAGCTCCTTCAGACAGGTCCTTAAAAACATTCAGTACTTC CASSSFRQVLKNIQYF 16 - TRBJ2-4 - TRBV4-1
TGCGCCAGCAGGGGTGGGGCCTCCAAAGAGGAGACCCAGTACTTC CASRGGASKEETQYF 15 - TRBJ2-5 - TRBV5-1
TGCGCCAGCAGCCAAGATGGGATAGCCGCGAGCTCCTACAATGAGCAGTTCTTC CASSQDGIAASSYNEQFF 18 - TRBJ2-1 - TRBV4-1
TGTGCCAGCACTACCGGGACTAGCGGGGGGGCTGTAACCGGGGAGCTGTTTTTT CASTTGTSGGAVTGELFF 18 - TRBJ2-2 TRBD2 TRBV7-7
TGTGCCAGCAGTTACCTGTTTAGCGGGGGGGGCCGGACCCAGTACTTC CASSYLFSGGGRTQYF 16 - TRBJ2-5 TRBD2 TRBV6-5
TGTGCCAGTAGTACGGACAGGCGGAACACTGAAGCTTTCTTT CASSTDRRNTEAFF 14 few TRBJ1-1 TRBD1 TRBV19
TGTGCCAGCAGTGACGAAGGGGAGCTGTTTTTT CASSDEGELFF 11 - TRBJ2-2 - TRBV2
TGCAGCGGACAGCGGGGACGACAAGAGACCCAGTACTTC CSGQRGRQETQYF 13 - TRBJ2-5 TRBD2 TRBV29-1
TGTGCCAGCAGTTTACTAAGTCAGCCCCAGCATTTT CASSLLSQPQHF 12 once TRBJ1-5 - TRBV12-3/TRBV12-4
TGTGCCAGCAGTGATTCCACGGATACGCAGTATTTT CASSDSTDTQYF 12 - TRBJ2-3 - TRBV2
TGCGCCAGCAGCAAAGTTGTCAGGGAGGGAGCTGGCTACACCTTC CASSKVVREGAGYTF 15 - TRBJ1-2 - TRBV5-1
TGTGCCAGCTCACCAGCGTTTTATGAGCAGTTCTTC CASSPAFYEQFF 12 - TRBJ2-1 - TRBV18
TGTGCCACCAGTGTAGGTCCGGAAACCTATGGCTACACCTTC CATSVGPETYGYTF 14 - TRBJ1-2 - TRBV24-1
TGTGCCAGCAGCACTGGACTGTTTCGCGAGCAGTTCTTC CASSTGLFREQFF 13 - TRBJ2-1 - TRBV7-2
TGTGCCAGTAGTAGGGGTCTCTACAATGAAAAACTGTTTTTT CASSRGLYNEKLFF 14 - TRBJ1-4 - TRBV19
TGCGCCAGCAGTTTGGACGGGAGCAATCAGCCCCAGCATTTT CASSLDGSNQPQHF 14 - TRBJ1-5 - TRBV5-1
TGCGCCAGCAGTTGGCGGGGAGCGAACACCGGGGAGCTGTTTTTT CASSWRGANTGELFF 15 - TRBJ2-2 - TRBV5-1
TGTGCCAGCACGGGGACAGGGAAAGAGACCCAGTACTTC CASTGTGKETQYF 13 - TRBJ2-5 TRBD1 TRBV2
TGTGCCAGCTCACCGGTGCAGATGGGGCCAGCTAACTATGGCTACACCTTC CASSPVQMGPANYGYTF 17 once TRBJ1-2 - TRBV18
TGTGCCAGCAGCTTACATGGGGGCACCACTGAAGCTTTCTTT CASSLHGGTTEAFF 14 - TRBJ1-1 - TRBV7-9
TGCGCCAGCAGCTCCTCACAGGGAAACGGCTACACCTTC CASSSSQGNGYTF 13 - TRBJ1-2 - TRBV5-1
TGTGCCACCCAGAAGCGGGGGGGTTCAGATGAGCAGTTCTTC CATQKRGGSDEQFF 14 - TRBJ2-1 TRBD2 TRBV24-1
TGTGCCAGCTCACCACGACAGGAGGACCTTTGGTACACCTTC CASSPRQEDLWYTF 14 - TRBJ1-2 - TRBV18
TGTGCCACCGGGACCACTAGCGGGGGGTCCTACAATGAGCAGTTCTTC CATGTTSGGSYNEQFF 16 once TRBJ2-1 TRBD2 TRBV24-1
TGCGCCAGCAGCTTGGAGGGTACAGGGGTAGATACGCAGTATTTT CASSLEGTGVDTQYF 15 - TRBJ2-3 TRBD1 TRBV5-1
TGTGCCAGCAGCCAAGAAGGGCACTCCAACCGGAGGGCTTTCTTT CASSQEGHSNRRAFF 15 - TRBJ1-1 - TRBV4-2
TGTGCCAGCACCAGGTGGCGGGGGCAAGAGACCCAGTACTTC CASTRWRGQETQYF 14 - TRBJ2-5 TRBD2 TRBV6-6